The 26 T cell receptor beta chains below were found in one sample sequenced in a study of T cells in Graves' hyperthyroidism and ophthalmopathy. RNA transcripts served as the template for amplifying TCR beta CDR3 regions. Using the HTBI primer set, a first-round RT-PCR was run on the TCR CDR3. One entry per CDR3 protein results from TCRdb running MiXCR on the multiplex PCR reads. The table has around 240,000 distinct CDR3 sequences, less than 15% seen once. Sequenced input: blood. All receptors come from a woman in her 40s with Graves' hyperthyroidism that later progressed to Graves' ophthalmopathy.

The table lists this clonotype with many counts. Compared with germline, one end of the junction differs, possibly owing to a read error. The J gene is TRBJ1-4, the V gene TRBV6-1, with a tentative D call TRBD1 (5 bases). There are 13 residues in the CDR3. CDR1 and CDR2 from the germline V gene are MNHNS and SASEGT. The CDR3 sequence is CASSEGANEKLFF. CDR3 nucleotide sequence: TGTGCCAGCAGCGAAGGGGCTAATGAAAAACTGTTTTTT.

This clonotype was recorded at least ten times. Here the CDR3 reads CASSRGGRLYEQYF. For the CDR3, the DNA is TGTGCCAGCAGCCGCGGGGGGCGCCTCTACGAGCAGTACTTC. V usage is TRBV7-9 and J usage is TRBJ2-7, with 8 nucleotides matching TRBD2. From germline, CDR1 is SEHNR and CDR2 FQNEAQ (reference sequence). J was trimmed by 3 bases and V by 5 bases; bases with no gene match: 6. CDR3 size: 14 residues.

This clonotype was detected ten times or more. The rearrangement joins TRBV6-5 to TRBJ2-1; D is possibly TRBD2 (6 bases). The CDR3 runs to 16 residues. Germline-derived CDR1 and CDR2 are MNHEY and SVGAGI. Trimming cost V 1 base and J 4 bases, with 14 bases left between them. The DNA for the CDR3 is TGTGCCAGCAGTTACTTTAGCGGACTAAAATACAATGAGCAGTTCTTC. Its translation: CASSYFSGLKYNEQFF.

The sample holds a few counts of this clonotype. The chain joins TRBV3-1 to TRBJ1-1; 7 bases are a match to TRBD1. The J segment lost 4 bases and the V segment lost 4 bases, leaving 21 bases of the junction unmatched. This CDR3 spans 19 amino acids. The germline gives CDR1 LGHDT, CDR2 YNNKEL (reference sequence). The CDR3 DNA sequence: TGTGCCAGCAGCCGAATCACTAACAGCGACAGGGCTTTGGGCACTGAAGCTTTCTTT. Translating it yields CASSRITNSDRALGTEAFF. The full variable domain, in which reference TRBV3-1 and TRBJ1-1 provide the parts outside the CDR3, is DTAVSQTPKYLVTQMGNDKSIKCEQNLGHDTMYWYKQDSKKFLKIMFSYNNKELIINETVPNRFSPKSPDKAHLNLHINSLELGDSAVYFCASSRITNSDRALGTEAFFGQGTRLTVV.

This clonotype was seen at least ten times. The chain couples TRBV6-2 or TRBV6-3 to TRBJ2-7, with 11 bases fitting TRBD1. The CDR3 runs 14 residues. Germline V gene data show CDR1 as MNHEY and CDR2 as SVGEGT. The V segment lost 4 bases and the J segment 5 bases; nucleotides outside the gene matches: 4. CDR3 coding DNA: TGTGCCAGCAGTTCAAGGACAGGGGGCAACGAGCAGTACTTC. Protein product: CASSSRTGGNEQYF.

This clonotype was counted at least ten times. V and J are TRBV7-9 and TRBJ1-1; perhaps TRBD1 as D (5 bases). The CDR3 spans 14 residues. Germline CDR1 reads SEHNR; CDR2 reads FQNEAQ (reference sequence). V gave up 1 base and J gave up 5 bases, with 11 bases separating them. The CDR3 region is CASSLGSGRTEAFF. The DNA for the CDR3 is TGTGCCAGCAGCTTAGGATCAGGGAGGACTGAAGCTTTCTTT.

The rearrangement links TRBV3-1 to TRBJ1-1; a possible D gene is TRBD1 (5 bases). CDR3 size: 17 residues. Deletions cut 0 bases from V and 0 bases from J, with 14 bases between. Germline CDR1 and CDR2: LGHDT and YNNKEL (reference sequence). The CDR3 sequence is CASSQDSGLIMNTEAFF. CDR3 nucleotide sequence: TGTGCCAGCAGCCAAGATTCGGGGCTCATCATGAACACTGAAGCTTTCTTT.

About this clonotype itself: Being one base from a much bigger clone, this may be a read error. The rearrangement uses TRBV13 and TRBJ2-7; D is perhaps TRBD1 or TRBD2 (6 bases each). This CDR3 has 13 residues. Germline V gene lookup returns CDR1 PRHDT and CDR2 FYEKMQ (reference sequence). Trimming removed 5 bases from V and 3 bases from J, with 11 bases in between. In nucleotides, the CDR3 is TGTGCCAGCAGCGCAAAGGGGGGCTACGAGCAGTACTTC. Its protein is CASSAKGGYEQYF. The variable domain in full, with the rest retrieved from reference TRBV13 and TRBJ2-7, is AAGVIQSPRHLIKEKRETATLKCYPIPRHDTVYWYQQGPGQDPQFLISFYEKMQSDKGSIPDRFSAQQFSDYHSELNMSSLELGDSALYFCASSAKGGYEQYFGPGTRLTVT.

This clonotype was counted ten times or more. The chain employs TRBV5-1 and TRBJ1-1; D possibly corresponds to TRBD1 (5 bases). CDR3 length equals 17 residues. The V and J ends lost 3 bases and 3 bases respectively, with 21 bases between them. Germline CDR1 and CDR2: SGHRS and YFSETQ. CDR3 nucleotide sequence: TGCGCCAGCAGCTATGGACACATCCCCATTAAGGACACTGAAGCTTTCTTT. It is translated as CASSYGHIPIKDTEAFF. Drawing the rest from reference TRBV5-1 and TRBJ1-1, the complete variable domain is KAGVTQTPRYLIKTRGQQVTLSCSPISGHRSVSWYQQTPGQGLQFLFEYFSETQRNKGNFPGRFSGRQFSNSRSEMNVSTLELGDSALYLCASSYGHIPIKDTEAFFGQGTRLTVV.

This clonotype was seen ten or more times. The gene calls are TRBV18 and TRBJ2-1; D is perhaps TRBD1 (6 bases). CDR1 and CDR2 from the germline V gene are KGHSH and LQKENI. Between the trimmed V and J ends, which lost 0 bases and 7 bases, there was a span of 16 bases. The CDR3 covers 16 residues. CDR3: CASSPPGSGGWNEQFF. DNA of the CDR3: TGTGCCAGCTCACCACCGGGCAGTGGGGGCTGGAATGAGCAGTTCTTC.

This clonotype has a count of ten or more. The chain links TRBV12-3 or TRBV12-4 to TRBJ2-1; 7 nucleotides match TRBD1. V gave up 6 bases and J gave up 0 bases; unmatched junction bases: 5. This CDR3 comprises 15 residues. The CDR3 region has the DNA TGTGCCAGCAGCCCGGGACAGAACTCCTACAATGAGCAGTTCTTC. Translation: CASSPGQNSYNEQFF.

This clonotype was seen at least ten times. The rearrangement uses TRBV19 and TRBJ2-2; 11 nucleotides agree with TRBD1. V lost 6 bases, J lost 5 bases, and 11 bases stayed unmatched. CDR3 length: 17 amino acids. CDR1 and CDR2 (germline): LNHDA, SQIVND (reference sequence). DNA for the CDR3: TGTGCCAGTAGCCGGACAGGGGGCGGGTTGAGGACCGGGGAGCTGTTTTTT. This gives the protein CASSRTGGGLRTGELFF.

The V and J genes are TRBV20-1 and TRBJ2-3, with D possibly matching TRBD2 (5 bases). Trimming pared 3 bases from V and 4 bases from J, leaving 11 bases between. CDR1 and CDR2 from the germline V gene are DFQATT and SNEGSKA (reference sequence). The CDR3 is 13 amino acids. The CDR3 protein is CSASEWRADTQYF. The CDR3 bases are TGCAGTGCTAGTGAATGGCGGGCAGATACGCAGTATTTT.

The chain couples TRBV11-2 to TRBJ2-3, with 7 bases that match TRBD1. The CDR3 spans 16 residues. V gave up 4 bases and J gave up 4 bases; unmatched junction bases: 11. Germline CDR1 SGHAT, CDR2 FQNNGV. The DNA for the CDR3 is TGTGCCAGCAGCTCCCGGACAGGCTATGGCCCAGATACGCAGTATTTT. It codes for CASSSRTGYGPDTQYF.

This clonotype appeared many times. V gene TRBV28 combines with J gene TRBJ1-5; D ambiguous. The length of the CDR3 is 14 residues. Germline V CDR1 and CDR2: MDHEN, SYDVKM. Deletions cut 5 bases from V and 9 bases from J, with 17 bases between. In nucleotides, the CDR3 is TGTGCCAGCAGTGGGCGGACCCGCTTGACGCCCCAGCATTTT. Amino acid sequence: CASSGRTRLTPQHF.

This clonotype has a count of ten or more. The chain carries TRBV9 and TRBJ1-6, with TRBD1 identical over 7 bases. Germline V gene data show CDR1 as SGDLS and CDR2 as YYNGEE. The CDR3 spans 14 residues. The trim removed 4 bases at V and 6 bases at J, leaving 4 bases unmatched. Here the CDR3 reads CASSPSGGNSPLHF. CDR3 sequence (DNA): TGTGCCAGCAGCCCCTCAGGGGGTAATTCACCCCTCCACTTT.

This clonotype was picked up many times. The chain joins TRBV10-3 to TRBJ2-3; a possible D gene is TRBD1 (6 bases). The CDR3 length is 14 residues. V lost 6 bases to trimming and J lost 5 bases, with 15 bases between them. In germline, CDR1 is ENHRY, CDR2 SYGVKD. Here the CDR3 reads CAIRPRTDRDTQYF. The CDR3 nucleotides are TGTGCCATCAGACCTCGGACGGACAGAGATACGCAGTATTTT.

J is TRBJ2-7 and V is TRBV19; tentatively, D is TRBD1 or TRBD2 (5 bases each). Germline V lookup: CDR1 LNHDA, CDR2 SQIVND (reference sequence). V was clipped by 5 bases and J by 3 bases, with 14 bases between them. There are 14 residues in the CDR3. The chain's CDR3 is CASSEGRAYYEQYF. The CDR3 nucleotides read TGTGCCAGTAGTGAGGGACGGGCTTACTACGAGCAGTACTTC.

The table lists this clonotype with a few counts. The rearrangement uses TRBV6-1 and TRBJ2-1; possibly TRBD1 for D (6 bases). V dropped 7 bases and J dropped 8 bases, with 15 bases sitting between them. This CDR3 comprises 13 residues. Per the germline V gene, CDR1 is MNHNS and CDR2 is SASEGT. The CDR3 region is CASMDSGRHEQFF. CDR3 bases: TGTGCCAGCATGGACAGTGGTCGGCATGAGCAGTTCTTC.

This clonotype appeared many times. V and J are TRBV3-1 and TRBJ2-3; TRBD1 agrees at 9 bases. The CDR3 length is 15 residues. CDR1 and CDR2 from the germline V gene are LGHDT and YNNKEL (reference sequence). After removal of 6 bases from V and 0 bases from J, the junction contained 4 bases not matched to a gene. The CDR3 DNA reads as TGTGCCAGCAGGGACAGGGGAAGAAGCACAGATACGCAGTATTTT. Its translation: CASRDRGRSTDTQYF.

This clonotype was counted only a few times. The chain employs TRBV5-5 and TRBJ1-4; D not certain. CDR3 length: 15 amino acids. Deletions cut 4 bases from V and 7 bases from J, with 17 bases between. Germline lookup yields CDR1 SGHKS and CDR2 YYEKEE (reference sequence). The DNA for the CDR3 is TGTGCCAGCAGCCAATCTACCGGTGGCGGTGAAAAACTGTTTTTT. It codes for CASSQSTGGGEKLFF.

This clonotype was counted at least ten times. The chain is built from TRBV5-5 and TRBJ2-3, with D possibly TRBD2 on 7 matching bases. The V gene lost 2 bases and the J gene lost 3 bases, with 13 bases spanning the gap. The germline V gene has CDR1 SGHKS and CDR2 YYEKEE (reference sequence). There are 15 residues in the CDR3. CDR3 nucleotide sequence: TGTGCCAGCAGCTTTACAGGGAGGGGAACAGATACGCAGTATTTT. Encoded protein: CASSFTGRGTDTQYF. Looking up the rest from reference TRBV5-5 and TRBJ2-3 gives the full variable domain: DAGVTQSPTHLIKTRGQQVTLRCSPISGHKSVSWYQQVLGQGPQFIFQYYEKEERGRGNFPDRFSARQFPNYSSELNVNALLLGDSALYLCASSFTGRGTDTQYFGPGTRLTVL.

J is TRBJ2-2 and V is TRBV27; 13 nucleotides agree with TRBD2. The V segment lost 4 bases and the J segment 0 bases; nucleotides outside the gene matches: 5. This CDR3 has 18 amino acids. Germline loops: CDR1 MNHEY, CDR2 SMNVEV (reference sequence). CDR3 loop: CASSSGLAGVTNTGELFF. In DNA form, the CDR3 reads TGTGCCAGCAGTTCCGGACTAGCGGGAGTGACGAACACCGGGGAGCTGTTTTTT.

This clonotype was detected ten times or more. CDR3 residues: CASGTPNTGELFF. CDR3 DNA: TGTGCCAGCGGGACCCCGAACACCGGGGAGCTGTTTTTT. The chain recombines TRBV7-6 with TRBJ2-2; D assignment may be TRBD1 or TRBD2 (5 bases each). This CDR3 has 13 residues. V shed 8 bases and J shed 0 bases, with 7 bases lying between them. CDR1 SGHVS and CDR2 FNYEAQ come from the germline V gene.

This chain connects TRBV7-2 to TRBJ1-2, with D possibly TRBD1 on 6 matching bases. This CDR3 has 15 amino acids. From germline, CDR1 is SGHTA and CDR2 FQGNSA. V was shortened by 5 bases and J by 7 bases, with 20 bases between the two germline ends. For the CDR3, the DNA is TGTGCCAGCAGCCCAGACCGAGTGGGGGCTATTGGCTACACCTTC. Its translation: CASSPDRVGAIGYTF.

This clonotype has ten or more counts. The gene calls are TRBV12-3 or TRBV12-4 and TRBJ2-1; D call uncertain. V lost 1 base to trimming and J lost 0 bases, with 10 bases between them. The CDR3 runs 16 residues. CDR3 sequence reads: CASSLGLPHSYNEQFF. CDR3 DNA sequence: TGTGCCAGCAGTTTAGGTCTACCCCACTCCTACAATGAGCAGTTCTTC.